Shown below are 6 T cell receptor beta chains from a single sample sequenced in a study of blood T cell repertoires in COVID-19. Using immunoSEQ multiplex PCR, the repertoire was profiled, and TCRdb retains in-frame clones only, with some absent. The data show under 200,000 clones, nearly 85% seen once. The material sequenced was peripheral blood. The receptor source for this set is a woman between 25 and 40 years old with acute or convalescent COVID-19.

The V and J genes are TRBV30 and TRBJ1-1; D is uncertain. CDR3 size: 12 residues. Germline assignment: CDR1 GTSNPN and CDR2 SVGIG (reference sequence). Trimming took 4 bases from V and 5 from J, leaving 11 bases between them. CDR3 sequence: CAWTGGRTEAFF. The CDR3 coding sequence is TGTGCCTGGACGGGCGGGAGAACTGAAGCTTTCTTT.

The genes are TRBV28 and TRBJ2-7; TRBD1 matches at 7 bases. After removal of 8 bases from V and 1 base from J, the junction contained 8 bases not matched to a gene. Germline-derived CDR1 and CDR2 are MDHEN and SYDVKM. The CDR3 runs 14 residues. CDR3 nucleotide sequence: TGTGCCAGCCAAACCAGGGGGTCGTCCTACGAGCAGTACTTC. Residues: CASQTRGSSYEQYF.

The chain uses TRBV4-1 and TRBJ1-4; D not resolved. The CDR3 sequence is 18 residues long. The V and J ends lost 3 bases and 0 bases respectively, with 17 bases between them. From germline, CDR1 is MGHRA and CDR2 YSYEKL. The CDR3: CASSQLRSKNTTNEKLFF. The CDR3 DNA reads TGCGCCAGCAGCCAGTTAAGATCAAAAAACACAACTAATGAAAAACTGTTTTTT.

This clone was seen just once. This chain links TRBV28 with TRBJ2-1; D might be TRBD2 (5 bases). With 2 bases removed from V and 4 bases from J, the gap between germline ends came to 12 bases. Germline loops: CDR1 MDHEN, CDR2 SYDVKM. The CDR3 length is 15 residues. CDR3: CASSLISPGYNEQFF. CDR3 nucleotides: TGTGCCAGCAGTTTAATATCCCCGGGGTACAATGAGCAGTTCTTC.

The chain has TRBV14 and TRBJ1-1; tentatively, D is TRBD1 (6 bases). Trimming pared 3 bases from V and 0 bases from J, leaving 11 bases between. This CDR3 region has 15 residues. Germline lookup yields CDR1 SGHDN and CDR2 FVKESK. The CDR3 loop reads CASSHRGQLNTEAFF. DNA for the CDR3: TGTGCCAGCAGCCACCGCGGACAGTTGAACACTGAAGCTTTCTTT.

The chain has TRBV6-2 or TRBV6-3 and TRBJ2-1; no firm D call. V was pared by 4 bases and J by 9 bases, with 13 bases between. Germline lookup yields CDR1 MNHEY and CDR2 SVGEGT. The CDR3 has 13 amino acids. CDR3 DNA sequence: TGTGCCAGCAGTTCCCACCTCTCCAGTGAGCAGTTCTTC. This codes for CASSSHLSSEQFF.